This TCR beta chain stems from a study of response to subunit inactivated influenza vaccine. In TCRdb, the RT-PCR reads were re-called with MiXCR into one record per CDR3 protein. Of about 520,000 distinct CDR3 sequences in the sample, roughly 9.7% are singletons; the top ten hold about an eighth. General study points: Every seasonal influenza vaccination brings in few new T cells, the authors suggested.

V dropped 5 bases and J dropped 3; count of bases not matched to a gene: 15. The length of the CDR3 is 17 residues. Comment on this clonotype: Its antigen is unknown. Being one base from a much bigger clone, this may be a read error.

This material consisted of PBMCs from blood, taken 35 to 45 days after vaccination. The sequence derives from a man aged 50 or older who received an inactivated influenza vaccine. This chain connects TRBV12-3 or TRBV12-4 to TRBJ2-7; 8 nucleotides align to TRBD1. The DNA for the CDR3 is TGTGCCAGCAGTCTAAGGGTGGGGGACAGGATTATCTACGAGCAGTACTTC. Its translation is CASSLRVGDRIIYEQYF.